This TCR beta chain was identified during a study of radiotherapy plus CTLA-4 blockade in lung cancer. V lost 6 bases to trimming and J lost 6 bases; unmatched junction nucleotides: 5. Germline assignment: CDR1 SNHLY and CDR2 FYNNEI. The CDR3 covers 15 residues. Repertoires were generated with immunoSEQ multiplex PCR, while TCRdb's copy carries only in-frame clones and drops some. The sample comprises approximately 95,000 clones, around four fifths of which are singletons, and 3% to 4% rests with the top ten. This specimen consisted of peripheral blood, obtained from a patient treated with radiotherapy plus ipilimumab. The chain links TRBV2 to TRBJ2-1, with 13 positions matching TRBD2. The receptor was isolated from a human donor with non-small cell lung cancer who had a partial response to radiotherapy plus ipilimumab. The CDR3 DNA follows: TGTGCCAGCAGGGCCGGGACTAGCGGGGCCAATGAGCAGTTCTTC. Protein sequence: CASRAGTSGANEQFF.